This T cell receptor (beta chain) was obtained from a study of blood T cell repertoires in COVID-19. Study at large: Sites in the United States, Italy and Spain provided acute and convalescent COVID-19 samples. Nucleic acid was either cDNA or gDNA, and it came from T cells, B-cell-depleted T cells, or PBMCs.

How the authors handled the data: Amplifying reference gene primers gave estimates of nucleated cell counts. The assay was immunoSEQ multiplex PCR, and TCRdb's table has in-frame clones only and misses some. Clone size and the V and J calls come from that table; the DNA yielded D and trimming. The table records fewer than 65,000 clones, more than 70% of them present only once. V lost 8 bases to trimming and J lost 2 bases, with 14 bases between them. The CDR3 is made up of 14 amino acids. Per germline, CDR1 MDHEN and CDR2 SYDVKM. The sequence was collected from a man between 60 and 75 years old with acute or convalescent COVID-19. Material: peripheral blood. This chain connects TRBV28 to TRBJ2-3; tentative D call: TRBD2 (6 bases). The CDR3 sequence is CASLARGSTDTQYF. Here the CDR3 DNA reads TGTGCCAGCCTGGCTCGGGGGTCCACAGATACGCAGTATTTT.